This TCR beta chain was identified during a study of spatial heterogeneity in lung cancer. Overall study context: Samples came from 72 TRACERx patients with untreated early-stage lung cancer.

Every TCR cDNA molecule bore its own unique molecular identifier. TCRdb reprocessed the 5' RACE reads with MiXCR, giving one entry per CDR3 protein. The sample records roughly 72,000 distinct CDR3 sequences, roughly 9% being singletons. The V gene's germline CDR1 is MDHEN and CDR2 SYDVKM. The CDR3 runs 16 residues. J lost 0 bases, V lost 5 bases, and 6 bases had no gene match. Time point denoted: blood at routine non-recurrence follow-up after resection. From tumor, nontumor lung or frozen PBMC, whole RNA was taken unsorted for sequencing. Findings and caveats of the study: Resection saw ubiquitous expanded tumor TCRs appear in blood more than follow-up did.

In this sample, this clonotype turned up many times. Its antigen is as yet unknown. This TCR derives from a female donor with early-stage non-small cell lung cancer. J is TRBJ2-1 and V is TRBV28; TRBD1 matches 8 bases. Material: PBMCs, obtained at follow-up. The CDR3 region is CASSRDRRGSYNEQFF. CDR3 bases: TGTGCCAGCAGTCGGGACAGGCGAGGCTCCTACAATGAGCAGTTCTTC.